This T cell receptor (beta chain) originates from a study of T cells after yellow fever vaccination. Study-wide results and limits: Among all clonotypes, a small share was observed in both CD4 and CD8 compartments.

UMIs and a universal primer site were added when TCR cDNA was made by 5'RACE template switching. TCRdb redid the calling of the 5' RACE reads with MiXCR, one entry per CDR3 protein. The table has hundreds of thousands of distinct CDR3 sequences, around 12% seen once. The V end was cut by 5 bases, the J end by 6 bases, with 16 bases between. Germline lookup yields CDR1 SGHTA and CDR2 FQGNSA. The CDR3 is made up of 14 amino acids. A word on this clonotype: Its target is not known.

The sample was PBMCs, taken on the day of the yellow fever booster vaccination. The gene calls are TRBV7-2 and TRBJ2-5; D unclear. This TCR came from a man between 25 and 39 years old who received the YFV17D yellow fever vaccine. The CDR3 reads CASSPRRGEKTQYF. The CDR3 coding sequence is TGTGCCAGCAGCCCCCGTAGAGGCGAGAAGACCCAGTACTTC.